This T cell receptor beta chain was captured by sequencing in a study of blood T cell repertoires in COVID-19. Study-wide context: T cells, B-cell-depleted T cells, or PBMCs supplied cDNA or gDNA.

Trimming removed 2 bases from V and 6 bases from J; junction bases left unmatched: 9. This CDR3 is 15 amino acids long. CDR1 is GTSNPN and CDR2 is SVGIG in the germline V gene (reference sequence). Original processing notes: Amplified reference gene primers provided the basis for estimating nucleated cell counts. Profiled with immunoSEQ multiplex PCR; TCRdb holds only in-frame clones, not every one. Clone size and V and J calls were adopted from that table, with D and trimming inferred from the DNA. The sample contains 180,000 or so clones, roughly 80% of which appear only once. Source material: peripheral blood. The receptor was isolated from a woman in her 70s with COVID-19, enrolled during active disease. The V gene is TRBV30, the J gene TRBJ1-5; the match to TRBD1 covers 8 bases. The CDR3 DNA reads as TGTGCCTGGAGTCCCACCGGACAGGGCAGTCAGCCCCAGCATTTT. It yields the protein CAWSPTGQGSQPQHF.